The entry below gives a single T cell receptor beta chain sequence along with its context. The antigen remains undetermined. A much bigger clone sits one base away, suggesting this may be a read error. The data stem from a study of early T cells in non-severe SARS-CoV-2 infection. Background on the study: Sequencing was performed on bulk RNA from unsorted whole blood, leaving chains unpaired. Study-wide results and limits: Matching against VDJdb likely underestimated virus-specific expansions, favoring anti-spike CD8.

Individual cDNA molecules were tagged with unique molecular identifiers, the study reported. TCRdb called the 5' RACE reads again in MiXCR, with one record for every CDR3 protein. The sample contains 50,000 to 75,000 distinct CDR3 sequences, approximately 6% of which appear only once. The source of this sequence is an adult who was a healthcare worker with PCR-confirmed SARS-CoV-2 infection or an uninfected control (not recorded which). Sample: whole blood, taken at baseline.

CDR3 residues: CSASGFVNTGELFF. CDR3 sequence (DNA): TGCAGTGCTAGTGGGTTCGTGAACACCGGGGAGCTGTTTTTT. The gene calls are TRBV20-1 and TRBJ2-2; no definite D call. This CDR3 region has 14 residues. V lost 3 bases and J lost 1, with 9 bases in between. In germline, CDR1 is DFQATT, CDR2 SNEGSKA (reference sequence).